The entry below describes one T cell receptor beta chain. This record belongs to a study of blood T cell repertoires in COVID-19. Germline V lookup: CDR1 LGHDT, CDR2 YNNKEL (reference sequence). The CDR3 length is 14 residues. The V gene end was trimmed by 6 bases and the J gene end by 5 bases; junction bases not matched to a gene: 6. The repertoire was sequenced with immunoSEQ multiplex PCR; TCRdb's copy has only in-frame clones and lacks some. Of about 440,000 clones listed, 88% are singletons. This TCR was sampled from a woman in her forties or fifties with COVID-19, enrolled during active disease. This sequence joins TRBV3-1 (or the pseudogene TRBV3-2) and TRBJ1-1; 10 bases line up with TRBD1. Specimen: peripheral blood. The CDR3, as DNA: TGTGCCAGCAGGCCGACAGGGGGCCGAACTGAAGCTTTCTTT. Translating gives CASRPTGGRTEAFF.